Below, 32 T cell receptor beta chains from the same sample are listed, as sequenced in a study of T cells in Graves' hyperthyroidism and ophthalmopathy. There were TCR beta CDR3 regions amplified from RNA transcripts. The HTBI primer set was used in a first-round RT-PCR of the TCR CDR3. Using its own MiXCR run on the multiplex PCR reads, TCRdb lists one record per CDR3 protein. The data show around 270,000 distinct CDR3 sequences, around 19% seen once. The specimen sequenced was blood. These receptors were collected from a man aged 50 or older with Graves' ophthalmopathy.

This clonotype was observed many times. J is TRBJ1-5 and V is TRBV2; 9 nucleotides agree with TRBD1. The CDR3 sequence is 13 residues long. Germline assignment: CDR1 SNHLY and CDR2 FYNNEI. The trim removed 7 bases at V and 5 bases at J, leaving 3 bases unmatched. The CDR3 DNA follows: TGTGCCAGCAAGGGACAGGGATATCAGCCCCAGCATTTT. It is translated as CASKGQGYQPQHF.

This clonotype was detected many times. The chain uses TRBV20-1 and TRBJ2-1; 8 bases are shared with TRBD1. Germline-derived CDR1 and CDR2 are DFQATT and SNEGSKA (reference sequence). V lost 4 bases, J lost 3 bases, and 2 bases stayed unmatched. The CDR3 has 13 amino acids. DNA of the CDR3: TGCAGTGCTAAGGACAGGGACTACAATGAGCAGTTCTTC. The encoded protein is CSAKDRDYNEQFF.

This clonotype was counted a few times. V and J are TRBV18 and TRBJ2-4, with 8 bases matching TRBD1. With 3 bases clipped from V and 9 bases from J, the junction kept 10 bases outside the gene matches. This CDR3 has 15 amino acids. Germline CDR1 is KGHSH and CDR2 is LQKENI. CDR3: CASSPTRDRSSIQYF. CDR3 DNA sequence: TGTGCCAGCTCACCTACCCGGGACAGGTCATCCATTCAGTACTTC.

This sequence joins TRBV19 and TRBJ2-7, with 7 bases identical to TRBD1. The trim removed 6 bases at V and 3 bases at J, leaving 8 bases unmatched. Looked up from germline, CDR1 is LNHDA and CDR2 is SQIVND (reference sequence). The CDR3 covers 14 residues. The CDR3 loop reads CASSVTGQSYEQYF. CDR3 in DNA: TGTGCCAGTAGCGTGACAGGGCAGAGCTACGAGCAGTACTTC.

This rearrangement joins TRBV20-1 to TRBJ2-3, with 10 bases that match TRBD1. Germline CDR1 DFQATT, CDR2 SNEGSKA (reference sequence). The ends lost 2 bases at V and 0 bases at J; junction bases unmatched: 5. This CDR3 region has 16 residues. CDR3 coding DNA: TGCAGTGCTAGACCATGGGACAGGGGAAGCACAGATACGCAGTATTTT. It encodes CSARPWDRGSTDTQYF.

This clonotype was found many times. The chain is built from TRBV3-1 and TRBJ2-7, with D possibly matching TRBD1 (6 bases). CDR3 length: 14 amino acids. V gave up 3 bases and J gave up 6 bases, with 15 bases separating them. Germline values: CDR1 LGHDT, CDR2 YNNKEL (reference sequence). CDR3: CASSQMRQGIEQYF. DNA for the CDR3: TGTGCCAGCAGCCAGATGCGGCAGGGGATCGAGCAGTACTTC.

This clonotype was found many times. This chain connects TRBV20-1 to TRBJ2-7, with 13 bases fitting TRBD2. The CDR3 is 16 residues long. V shed 2 bases, J shed 4 bases, and the junction held 8 bases outside the gene matches. Germline V gene data show CDR1 as DFQATT and CDR2 as SNEGSKA (reference sequence). The DNA of the CDR3 is TGCAGTGCTAGACATCCCACTAGCGGGAGGGGTTACGAGCAGTACTTC. Protein sequence: CSARHPTSGRGYEQYF.

A few counts support this clonotype. The rearrangement links TRBV11-3 to TRBJ1-3; D may be TRBD1 (5 bases). The germline V gene has CDR1 SGHNT and CDR2 YENEEA. Trimming pared 5 bases from V and 0 bases from J, leaving 11 bases between. CDR3 length: 15 amino acids. The CDR3 nucleotides read TGTGCCAGCAGCCTTTCGGGGACCTCTGGAAACACCATATATTTT. This translates into CASSLSGTSGNTIYF.

This clonotype was found once. The rearrangement links TRBV10-3 to TRBJ1-4; a possible D gene is TRBD1 (5 bases). Trimming cost V 0 bases and J 4 bases, with 9 bases left between them. The CDR3 is 15 amino acids. The germline gives CDR1 ENHRY, CDR2 SYGVKD. CDR3 amino acids: CAISESNRLNEKLFF. The CDR3 nucleotides read TGTGCCATCAGTGAGTCAAACAGGCTTAATGAAAAACTGTTTTTT.

This clonotype has only a few counts. The chain links TRBV12-3 or TRBV12-4 to TRBJ2-5; no reliable D call. This CDR3 comprises 14 residues. The ends were cut back, 0 bases at V and 3 bases at J, with 8 bases in the middle. In DNA form, the CDR3 reads TGTGCCAGCAGTTTAGCGGGGTTCGAAGAGACCCAGTACTTC. This codes for CASSLAGFEETQYF.

This clonotype was seen a handful of times. The chain uses TRBV9 and TRBJ1-4; the D is unclear. V was pared by 0 bases and J by 0 bases, with 9 bases between. There are 16 residues in the CDR3. CDR1 is SGDLS and CDR2 is YYNGEE in the germline V gene. The CDR3: CASSVDPFSTNEKLFF. The CDR3 nucleotides read TGTGCCAGCAGCGTAGATCCCTTTTCAACTAATGAAAAACTGTTTTTT.

This clonotype was seen many times. This sequence joins TRBV11-2 and TRBJ2-1, with D hard to call. Deletions cut 1 base from V and 5 bases from J, with 9 bases between. The CDR3 has 14 amino acids. CDR1 is SGHAT, CDR2 FQNNGV, per germline. DNA for the CDR3: TGTGCCAGCAGCTTAGTTAGGCTTAACAATGAGCAGTTCTTC. Protein product: CASSLVRLNNEQFF. Looking up the rest from reference TRBV11-2 and TRBJ2-1 gives the full variable domain: EAGVAQSPRYKIIEKRQSVAFWCNPISGHATLYWYQQILGQGPKLLIQFQNNGVVDDSQLPKDRFSAERLKGVDSTLKIQPAKLEDSAVYLCASSLVRLNNEQFFGPGTRLTVL.

This chain connects TRBV28 to TRBJ1-2; weak D call: TRBD1 (5 bases). The CDR3 covers 13 residues. CDR1 is MDHEN, CDR2 SYDVKM, per germline. The germline V and J ends were trimmed by 10 bases and 0 bases, with 12 bases remaining between them. CDR3 sequence (DNA): TGTGCCACCTGGGACGGAGCTAACTATGGCTACACCTTC. It codes for CATWDGANYGYTF.

This clonotype was found many times. This chain joins TRBV12-3 or TRBV12-4 and TRBJ2-1; D remains ambiguous. This CDR3 is built from 16 residues. The ends were cut back, 7 bases at V and 0 bases at J, with 16 bases in the middle. Here the CDR3 DNA reads TGTGCCAGCATGTATTTTTCGTGGAACTCCTACAATGAGCAGTTCTTC. Its translation: CASMYFSWNSYNEQFF.

J is TRBJ2-2 and V is TRBV19; tentatively, D is TRBD1 or TRBD2 (6 bases each). The CDR3 length is 15 residues. Germline loops: CDR1 LNHDA, CDR2 SQIVND (reference sequence). With 5 bases removed from V and 3 bases from J, the gap between germline ends came to 13 bases. The CDR3 sequence is CASSVTGGDTGELFF. Here the CDR3 DNA reads TGTGCCAGTAGTGTGACAGGCGGGGACACCGGGGAGCTGTTTTTT.

Many counts were recorded for this clonotype. V usage is TRBV4-1 and J usage is TRBJ1-2; no reliable D call. The V gene's germline CDR1 is MGHRA and CDR2 YSYEKL. V lost 1 base and J lost 5, with 11 bases in between. This CDR3 comprises 14 residues. This chain's CDR3 is CASSQGEAGYGYTF. The CDR3 coding sequence is TGCGCCAGCAGCCAAGGGGAGGCCGGGTATGGCTACACCTTC.

In its sample, this clonotype was seen a few times. This rearrangement joins TRBV6-1 to TRBJ2-1, with D unclear. The CDR3 length is 11 residues. Trimming pared 7 bases from V and 3 bases from J, leaving 4 bases between. CDR1 is MNHNS and CDR2 is SASEGT in the germline V gene. The DNA of the CDR3 is TGTGCCAGCACTAACTACAATGAGCAGTTCTTC. Protein sequence: CASTNYNEQFF.

This chain joins TRBV2 and TRBJ2-7; maybe TRBD2 (6 bases). The germline V gene encodes CDR1 SNHLY and CDR2 FYNNEI. Trimming took 6 bases from V and 7 from J, leaving 16 bases between them. The CDR3 loop spans 13 amino acids. CDR3 coding DNA: TGTGCCAGCAGCCCCGGGAGAGGTGCTGAGCAGTACTTC. It yields the protein CASSPGRGAEQYF.

The chain employs TRBV9 and TRBJ2-2; D is undetermined. Trimming took off 0 bases at V and 1 base at J, with 4 bases between the two ends. CDR1 and CDR2 (germline): SGDLS, YYNGEE. This CDR3 is 14 amino acids long. The CDR3 region is CASSVEVNTGELFF. The CDR3 DNA sequence: TGTGCCAGCAGCGTAGAAGTGAACACCGGGGAGCTGTTTTTT.

There are many counts of this clonotype. J is TRBJ1-5 and V is TRBV20-1; TRBD1 matches 8 bases. The CDR3 totals 14 residues. Trimming cost V 6 bases and J 6 bases; bases outside gene matches: 10. CDR1 and CDR2 from the germline V gene are DFQATT and SNEGSKA (reference sequence). The CDR3 sequence is CSASGAGGGQPQHF. The CDR3 DNA sequence: TGCAGTGCCTCCGGTGCAGGGGGCGGTCAGCCCCAGCATTTT.

This clonotype appeared many times. V is TRBV7-3 and J is TRBJ2-2; 8 nucleotides agree with TRBD2. With V trimmed by 5 bases and J by 7 bases, 9 bases remained unmatched. The CDR3 spans 15 residues. The V gene's germline CDR1 is SGHTA and CDR2 FQGTGA. CDR3 sequence: CASSPLAGGVGELFF. CDR3 nucleotide sequence: TGTGCCAGCAGCCCTCTTGCGGGAGGAGTCGGGGAGCTGTTTTTT.

This clonotype has just a few counts. The CDR3, as DNA: TGTGCCATCGACCCCTGGGGTGAGGAGCAGTACTTC. Protein product: CAIDPWGEEQYF. The chain is built from TRBV24-1 and TRBJ2-7, with D unclear. The germline CDR1 and CDR2 sequences are KGHDR and SFDVKD. The CDR3 is made up of 12 amino acids. With 11 bases removed from V and 7 bases from J, the gap between germline ends came to 17 bases.

In its sample, this clonotype was seen a few times. The rearrangement uses TRBV3-1 and TRBJ2-4; 7 bases match TRBD1. J was trimmed by 5 bases and V by 4 bases; bases with no gene match: 11. The germline V gene has CDR1 LGHDT and CDR2 YNNKEL (reference sequence). This CDR3 comprises 16 residues. CDR3 amino acids: CASSPRTGGWENIQYF. In DNA, the CDR3 is TGTGCCAGCAGCCCCCGGACAGGCGGGTGGGAAAACATTCAGTACTTC.

The table lists this clonotype with many counts. The gene calls are TRBV12-3 or TRBV12-4 and TRBJ2-3; D not resolved. V was pared by 3 bases and J by 7 bases, with 11 bases between. This CDR3 has 13 residues. CDR3 bases: TGTGCCAGCAGTTTGGGCAGCATACATACGCAGTATTTT. It yields the protein CASSLGSIHTQYF.

Points on this clonotype: The junction departs from germline at one end; a sequencing error may be responsible. The gene calls are TRBV6-1 and TRBJ2-2, with 12 bases matching TRBD1. CDR1 MNHNS and CDR2 SASEGT come from the germline V gene. CDR3 length: 14 amino acids. The CDR3 here is CAIRDRGRPGELVF. The CDR3 region has the DNA TGTGCCATCAGGGACAGGGGGCGACCCGGGGAGCTGGTTTTT.

V gene TRBV28 combines with J gene TRBJ1-2, with 11 positions matching TRBD1. Germline V CDR1 and CDR2: MDHEN, SYDVKM. The CDR3 has 15 amino acids. V trimming: 2 bases; J trimming: 6 bases; junction bases outside the gene matches: 5. The DNA for the CDR3 is TGTGCCAGCAGTTTACCCGGGACAGGGGGGAATGGCTACACCTTC. This sequence encodes CASSLPGTGGNGYTF.

V usage is TRBV12-3 or TRBV12-4 and J usage is TRBJ2-3; TRBD2 is a possible D gene (6 bases). Trimming pared 7 bases from V and 2 bases from J, leaving 16 bases between. The length of the CDR3 is 15 residues. The CDR3 region has the DNA TGTGCCAGCACAGAGGCCGCGGGATACACAGATACGCAGTATTTT. It encodes CASTEAAGYTDTQYF.

This clonotype was counted at least ten times. In DNA form, the CDR3 reads TGTGCCAGCGCCGAGGCCTACGAGCAGTACTTC. Translation gives CASAEAYEQYF. J is TRBJ2-7 and V is TRBV6-1, with unresolved D. This CDR3 is 11 amino acids long. Trimming removed 8 bases at V and 2 bases at J, with 7 bases between. Germline V CDR1 and CDR2: MNHNS, SASEGT.

The CDR3 here is CASSTLSSGRNRNNEQFF. In DNA form, the CDR3 reads TGTGCCAGCAGTACCCTCTCGAGCGGGAGGAACCGTAACAATGAGCAGTTCTTC. This chain connects TRBV6-1 to TRBJ2-1, with TRBD2 identical over 9 bases. The junction had 16 bases not matched to a gene; V was cut back by 5 bases and J by 5 bases. Germline CDR1 is MNHNS and CDR2 is SASEGT. The CDR3 totals 18 residues.

Turning to this clonotype: A much larger clone lies a single base off, so this may be a read error. The chain combines TRBV11-2 with TRBJ2-7, with a weak D call TRBD2 (5 bases). The CDR3 totals 15 residues. Germline CDR1 reads SGHAT; CDR2 reads FQNNGV. The CDR3 is CASSLDLGVRYVQYF. The DNA for the CDR3 is TGTGCCAGCAGCTTAGATCTCGGGGTAAGATACGTGCAGTACTTC.

This clonotype was detected many times. The CDR3 sequence: CASSFRAPLGLDTQYF. The CDR3 bases are TGTGCCAGCAGTTTCCGGGCCCCCCTGGGGCTTGATACGCAGTATTTT. The V gene is TRBV5-6, the J gene TRBJ2-3; the D gene is possibly TRBD1 (5 bases). V was cut by 5 bases and J by 6 bases, with 22 bases left in between. The CDR3 consists of 16 residues. The germline V gene has CDR1 SGHDT and CDR2 YYEEEE.

The rearrangement links TRBV3-1 to TRBJ1-4, with D maybe TRBD1 (5 bases). The CDR3 length is 14 residues. V was pared by 2 bases and J by 8 bases, with 12 bases between. Germline CDR1 and CDR2: LGHDT and YNNKEL (reference sequence). The CDR3 region has the DNA TGTGCCAGCAGCCAATCCGGGGGAGGGGAAAAACTGTTTTTT. Its translation is CASSQSGGGEKLFF. The full variable domain, with the rest looked up from reference TRBV3-1 and TRBJ1-4, is DTAVSQTPKYLVTQMGNDKSIKCEQNLGHDTMYWYKQDSKKFLKIMFSYNNKELIINETVPNRFSPKSPDKAHLNLHINSLELGDSAVYFCASSQSGGGEKLFFGSGTQLSVL.